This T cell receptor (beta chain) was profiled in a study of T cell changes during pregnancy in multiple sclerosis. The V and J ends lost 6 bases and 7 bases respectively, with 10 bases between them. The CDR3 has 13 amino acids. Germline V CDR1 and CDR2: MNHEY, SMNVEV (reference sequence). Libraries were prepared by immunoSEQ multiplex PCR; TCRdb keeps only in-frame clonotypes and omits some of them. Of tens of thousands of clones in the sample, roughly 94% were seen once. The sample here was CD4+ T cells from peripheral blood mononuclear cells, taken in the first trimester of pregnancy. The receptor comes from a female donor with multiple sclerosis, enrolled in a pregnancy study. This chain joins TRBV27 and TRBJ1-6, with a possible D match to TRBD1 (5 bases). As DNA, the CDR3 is TGTGCCAGCAGGGGTACAGGAAATTCACCCCTCCACTTT. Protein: CASRGTGNSPLHF.